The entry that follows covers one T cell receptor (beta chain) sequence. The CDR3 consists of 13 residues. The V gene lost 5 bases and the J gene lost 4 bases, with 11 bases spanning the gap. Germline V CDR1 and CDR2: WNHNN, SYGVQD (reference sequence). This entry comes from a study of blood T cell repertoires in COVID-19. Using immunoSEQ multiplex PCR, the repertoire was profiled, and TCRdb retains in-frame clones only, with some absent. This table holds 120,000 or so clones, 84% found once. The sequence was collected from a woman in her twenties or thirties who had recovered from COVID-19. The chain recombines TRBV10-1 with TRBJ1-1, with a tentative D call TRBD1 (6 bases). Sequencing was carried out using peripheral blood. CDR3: CASSQGISTEAFF. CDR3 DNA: TGCGCCAGCAGTCAGGGGATAAGCACTGAAGCTTTCTTT.